This section outlines one T cell receptor beta chain sequence together with its context. The antigen is not known. Produced via immunoSEQ multiplex PCR; TCRdb's table is partial and in-frame only. This sample has 150,000 to 200,000 clones, with around four fifths found just once. Among the roughly 120 subjects of the validation cohort, separate from the approximately 700-subject first cohort, were the donors. This sample was included in a study of cytomegalovirus exposure and HLA in healthy donors. Study background: The same platform was used for the roughly 120 validation repertoires and the approximately 670 first-cohort repertoires, a later analysis reported.

CDR1 and CDR2 (germline): MGHRA, YSYEKL. This CDR3 contains 14 residues. Trimming cost V 1 base and J 3 bases, with 6 bases left between them. General study results and limits: Subsequent analysis revealed that first-cohort TCR clusters tended to co-occur in the 95 to 150 validation repertoires. Specificity for CMV antigens was confirmed in vitro for a few of the CMV-associated chains.

The V call is TRBV4-1, the J call TRBJ2-2; a weak D match, TRBD2 (5 bases). The TCR comes from a man aged 25 to 40 in good health and CMV-seropositive. The source material was PBMCs. Here the CDR3 reads CASSQVRDTGELFF. The DNA of the CDR3 is TGCGCCAGCAGCCAAGTGAGGGACACCGGGGAGCTGTTTTTT.